This entry concerns a single T cell receptor beta chain. The data stem from a study of blood T cell repertoires in COVID-19. Overall study: COVID-19 samples from acute and convalescent phases originated in the United States, Italy and Spain. In each case, the material was cDNA or gDNA derived from T cells, B-cell-depleted T cells, or PBMCs.

Per the authors' pipeline: By means of reference gene primer amplification, nucleated cell counts were estimated. Sequencing used immunoSEQ multiplex PCR; TCRdb keeps in-frame clones, though not all of them. Clone size and the V and J calls come from that table; the DNA yielded D and trimming. The top ten clones hold around 19% of a sample with about 200,000 clones, around four fifths of them seen once. The CDR3 contains 14 residues. Germline loops: CDR1 SGHRS, CDR2 YFSETQ. V was trimmed by 0 bases and J by 4 bases, leaving 10 bases between them. Material: peripheral blood. The TCR sequence derives from a human donor in a cohort sampled during active COVID-19. The chain has TRBV5-1 and TRBJ2-5; possible D gene TRBD1, 5 bases. Written as DNA, the CDR3 is TGCGCCAGCAGCTTGGGTGCAGGGCCAGAGACCCAGTACTTC. It encodes CASSLGAGPETQYF.